The 16 T cell receptor beta chains below all came from one sample that was sequenced in a study of cytomegalovirus exposure and HLA in healthy donors. PCR was performed using 60 Vbeta and 13 Jbeta primers. Libraries were prepared by immunoSEQ multiplex PCR; TCRdb keeps only in-frame clonotypes and omits some of them. Altogether approximately 85,000 clones are present, 65% to 80% being singletons, with the ten largest covering around 10%. Sequencing was done on a sample of PBMCs. The receptor source for this set is a woman aged 35 to 49 in good health and CMV-seropositive.

The chain couples TRBV6-1 to TRBJ1-1, with TRBD1 matching 7 bases. The CDR3 runs 14 residues. The V and J ends lost 7 bases and 4 bases, in that order; junction bases with no gene match: 9. CDR1 is MNHNS and CDR2 is SASEGT in the germline V gene. CDR3: CASISDRVGTEAFF. CDR3 nucleotide sequence: TGTGCCAGCATTTCCGACAGGGTTGGCACTGAAGCTTTCTTT.

V and J are TRBV2 and TRBJ1-2, with a tentative D call TRBD1 (5 bases). The CDR3 contains 14 residues. Trimming removed 4 bases at V and 1 base at J, with 10 bases between. The germline CDR1 and CDR2 sequences are SNHLY and FYNNEI. CDR3 region: CASSVLGGNYGYTF. The CDR3 bases are TGTGCCAGCAGTGTGCTCGGGGGTAACTATGGCTACACCTTC.

This clone was picked up one time. This chain uses TRBV10-1 with TRBJ2-2; no clear D. V lost 7 bases, J lost 0 bases, and 3 bases lay in between. Germline values: CDR1 WNHNN, CDR2 SYGVQD (reference sequence). The CDR3 is 12 residues long. Written as DNA, the CDR3 is TGCGCCAGCAAGCCGAACACCGGGGAGCTGTTTTTT. As protein: CASKPNTGELFF.

V and J are TRBV28 and TRBJ1-4; D remains unclear. Trimming shortened V by 2 bases and J by 8 bases, and 6 bases separated the two germline ends. The CDR3 extends over 12 amino acids. Germline loops: CDR1 MDHEN, CDR2 SYDVKM. For the CDR3, the DNA is TGTGCCAGCAGTTTAACACTAGAAAAACTGTTTTTT. The encoded protein is CASSLTLEKLFF.

The J gene is TRBJ2-7, the V gene TRBV6-5; D unresolved. V was cut by 5 bases and J by 4 bases, with 15 bases left in between. Germline V gene sequence: CDR1 MNHEY, CDR2 SVGAGI. CDR3 length: 14 amino acids. CDR3 DNA: TGTGCCAGCAGTCCGGTGCGGCCTTCTTACGAGCAGTACTTC. Translating gives CASSPVRPSYEQYF.

V usage is TRBV2 and J usage is TRBJ1-2; TRBD1 matches 8 bases. This CDR3 region has 14 residues. The germline gives CDR1 SNHLY, CDR2 FYNNEI. V trimming: 3 bases; J trimming: 4 bases; junction bases outside the gene matches: 4. As DNA, the CDR3 is TGTGCCAGCAGTGATCAGGGGGCCCTCTATGGCTACACCTTC. It encodes CASSDQGALYGYTF.

This chain uses TRBV20-1 with TRBJ1-6; no definite D call. CDR1 and CDR2 from the germline V gene are DFQATT and SNEGSKA (reference sequence). This CDR3 contains 11 residues. V shed 5 bases and J shed 8 bases, with 7 bases lying between them. In DNA form, the CDR3 reads TGCAGTGCTGTCCGGGATTCACCCCTCCACTTT. As protein: CSAVRDSPLHF.

This clone occurred a few times. The chain joins TRBV18 to TRBJ2-7, with D maybe TRBD2 (7 bases). Trimming took off 3 bases at V and 5 bases at J, with 20 bases between the two ends. Germline CDR1 is KGHSH and CDR2 is LQKENI. CDR3 length: 16 residues. CDR3 protein: CASSPLPGGPGNEQYF. Written as DNA, the CDR3 is TGTGCCAGCTCACCGCTCCCCGGGGGGCCAGGGAACGAGCAGTACTTC.

J is TRBJ1-2 and V is TRBV6-5; D is ambiguous. The CDR3 loop spans 15 amino acids. CDR1 is MNHEY and CDR2 is SVGAGI in the germline V gene. V dropped 6 bases and J dropped 1 base, with 15 bases sitting between them. The CDR3 region is CASRDDKMLNYGYTF. CDR3 bases: TGTGCCAGCAGGGATGACAAGATGCTTAACTATGGCTACACCTTC.

The V gene is TRBV9, the J gene TRBJ2-3, with 8 bases identical to TRBD2. The V segment lost 7 bases and the J segment 5 bases; nucleotides outside the gene matches: 6. CDR1 and CDR2 (germline): SGDLS, YYNGEE. This CDR3 is 13 amino acids long. CDR3 protein: CASLRGGGDTQYF. Written as DNA, the CDR3 is TGTGCCAGCCTCCGGGGGGGAGGAGATACGCAGTATTTT.

This chain links TRBV30 with TRBJ2-1; 9 nucleotides align to TRBD2. Germline CDR1 and CDR2: GTSNPN and SVGIG (reference sequence). The CDR3 has 14 amino acids. V lost 2 bases, J lost 7 bases, and 6 bases stayed unmatched. CDR3 in DNA: TGTGCCTGGAGTAGCGGCGGGGGGGCTAATGAGCAGTTCTTC. It specifies CAWSSGGGANEQFF.

The rearrangement joins TRBV29-1 to TRBJ1-2; maybe TRBD1 (6 bases). The V and J ends lost 3 bases and 6 bases respectively, with 11 bases between them. The CDR3 sequence is 12 residues long. CDR1 and CDR2 (germline): SQVTM, ANQGSEA. The CDR3 DNA sequence: TGCAGCGTTGAGTCTTCAGGGGATGGCTACACCTTC. It codes for CSVESSGDGYTF. Filled out from reference TRBV29-1 and TRBJ1-2, the complete variable domain reads SAVISQKPSRDICQRGTSLTIQCQVDSQVTMMFWYRQQPGQSLTLIATANQGSEATYESGFVIDKFPISRPNLTFSTLTVSNMSPEDSSIYLCSVESSGDGYTFGSGTRLTVV.

The chain recombines TRBV9 with TRBJ1-2; D is perhaps TRBD1 (6 bases). This CDR3 has 14 residues. Trimming took 3 bases from V and 2 from J, leaving 11 bases between them. Germline CDR1 reads SGDLS; CDR2 reads YYNGEE. The CDR3 reads CASSELTGNYGYTF. Here the CDR3 DNA reads TGTGCCAGCAGCGAATTGACAGGAAACTATGGCTACACCTTC.

The chain has TRBV25-1 and TRBJ2-1, with 10 bases that match TRBD2. The germline V gene has CDR1 MGHDK and CDR2 SYGVNS. With 4 bases clipped from V and 5 bases from J, the junction kept 5 bases outside the gene matches. This CDR3 has 15 amino acids. The CDR3 loop is CASSGLAGSNNEQFF. In DNA form, the CDR3 reads TGTGCCAGCAGTGGACTAGCGGGTTCTAACAATGAGCAGTTCTTC.

With regard to this clone: One end of the junction does not line up with germline, which may come from a read error. The CDR3 is CAWSVQLAGAHGYPF. CDR3 DNA: TGTGCCTGGAGTGTACAGTTGGCGGGGGCGCATGGCTACCCCTTC. This chain joins TRBV30 and TRBJ1-2, with D possibly being TRBD1 (6 bases). The germline V gene encodes CDR1 GTSNPN and CDR2 SVGIG (reference sequence). This CDR3 comprises 15 residues.

This chain connects TRBV4-3 to TRBJ2-5, with D tentatively TRBD1 (5 bases). Germline V lookup: CDR1 LGHNA, CDR2 YSLEER. Trimming cost V 0 bases and J 7 bases, with 15 bases left between them. This CDR3 is 15 amino acids long. CDR3 sequence (DNA): TGCGCCAGCAGCCAAGAAAGTGACAGAGTGGGGACCCAGTACTTC. Amino acid sequence: CASSQESDRVGTQYF.